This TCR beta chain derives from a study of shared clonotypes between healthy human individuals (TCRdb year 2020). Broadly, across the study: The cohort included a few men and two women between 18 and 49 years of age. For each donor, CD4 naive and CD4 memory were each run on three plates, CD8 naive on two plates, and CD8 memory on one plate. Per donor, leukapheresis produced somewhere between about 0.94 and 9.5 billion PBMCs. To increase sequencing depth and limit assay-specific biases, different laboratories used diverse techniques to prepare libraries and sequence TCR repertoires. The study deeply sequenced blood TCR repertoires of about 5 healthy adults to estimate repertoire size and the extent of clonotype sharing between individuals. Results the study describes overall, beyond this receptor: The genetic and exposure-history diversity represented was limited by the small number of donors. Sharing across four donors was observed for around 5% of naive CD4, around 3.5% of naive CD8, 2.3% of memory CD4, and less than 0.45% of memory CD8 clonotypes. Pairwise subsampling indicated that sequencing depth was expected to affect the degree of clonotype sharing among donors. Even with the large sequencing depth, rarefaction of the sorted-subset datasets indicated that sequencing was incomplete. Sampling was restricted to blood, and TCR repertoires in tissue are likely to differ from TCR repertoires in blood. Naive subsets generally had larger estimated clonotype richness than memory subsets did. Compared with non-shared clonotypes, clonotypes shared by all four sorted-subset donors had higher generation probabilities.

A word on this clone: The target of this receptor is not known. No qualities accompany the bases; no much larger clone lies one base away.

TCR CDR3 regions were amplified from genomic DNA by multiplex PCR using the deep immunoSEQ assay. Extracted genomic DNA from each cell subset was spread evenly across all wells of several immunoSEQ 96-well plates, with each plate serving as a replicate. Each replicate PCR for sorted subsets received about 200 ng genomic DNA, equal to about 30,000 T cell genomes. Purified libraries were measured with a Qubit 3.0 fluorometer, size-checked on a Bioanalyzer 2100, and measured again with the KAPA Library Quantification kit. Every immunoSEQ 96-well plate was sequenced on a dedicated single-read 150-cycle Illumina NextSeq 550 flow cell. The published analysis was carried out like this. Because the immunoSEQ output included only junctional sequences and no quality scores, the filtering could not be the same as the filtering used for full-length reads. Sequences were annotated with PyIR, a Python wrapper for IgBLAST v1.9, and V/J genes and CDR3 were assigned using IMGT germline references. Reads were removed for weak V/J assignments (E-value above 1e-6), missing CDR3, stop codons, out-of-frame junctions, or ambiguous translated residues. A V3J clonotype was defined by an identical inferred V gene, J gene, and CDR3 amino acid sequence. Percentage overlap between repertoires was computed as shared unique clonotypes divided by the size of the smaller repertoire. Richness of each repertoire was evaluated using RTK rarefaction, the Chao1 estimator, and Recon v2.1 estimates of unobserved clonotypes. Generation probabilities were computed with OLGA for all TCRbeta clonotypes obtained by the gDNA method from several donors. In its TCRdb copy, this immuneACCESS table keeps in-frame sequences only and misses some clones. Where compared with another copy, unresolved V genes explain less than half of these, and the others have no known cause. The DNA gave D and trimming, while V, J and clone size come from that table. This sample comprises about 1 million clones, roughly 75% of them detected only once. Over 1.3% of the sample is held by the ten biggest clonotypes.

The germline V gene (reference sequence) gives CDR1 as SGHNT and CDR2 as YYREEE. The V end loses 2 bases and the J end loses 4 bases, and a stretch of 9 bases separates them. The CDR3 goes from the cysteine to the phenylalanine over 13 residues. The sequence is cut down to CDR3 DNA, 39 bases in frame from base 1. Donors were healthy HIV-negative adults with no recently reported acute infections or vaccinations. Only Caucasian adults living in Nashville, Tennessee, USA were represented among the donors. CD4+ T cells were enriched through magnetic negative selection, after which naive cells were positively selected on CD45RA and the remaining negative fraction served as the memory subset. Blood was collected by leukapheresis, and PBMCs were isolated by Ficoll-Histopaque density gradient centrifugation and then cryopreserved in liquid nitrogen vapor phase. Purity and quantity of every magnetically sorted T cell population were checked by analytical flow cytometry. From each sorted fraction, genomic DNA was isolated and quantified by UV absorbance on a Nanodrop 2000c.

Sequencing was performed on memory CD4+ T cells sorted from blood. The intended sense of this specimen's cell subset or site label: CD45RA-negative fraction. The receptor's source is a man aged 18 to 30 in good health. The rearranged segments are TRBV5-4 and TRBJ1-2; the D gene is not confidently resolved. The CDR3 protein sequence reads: CASSLRVAYGYTF. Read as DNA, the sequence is TGTGCCAGCAGCTTACGGGTGGCCTATGGCTACACCTTC.